This T cell receptor beta chain was recorded in a study of vaccination effects on CD4 cells after COVID-19. Upon completion of about ten days in culture, CD4+ T cells were isolated. Participants received two doses of either the BNT162b2 or mRNA-1273 vaccine. Cells had half their medium changed to IL-2 medium on days 3 and 7. Remarks on this clone: Its antigen remains unknown.

Germline V gene data show CDR1 as MGHDK and CDR2 as SYGVNS. V lost 2 bases, J lost 4 bases, and 11 bases lay in between. The CDR3 consists of 14 residues. This table comes from immunoSEQ multiplex PCR, and its TCRdb copy is limited to in-frame clones, with some not included. The table lists over 9,000 clones, approximately 72% of them singletons. The sequence was obtained from a human donor who received a COVID-19 vaccine. V gene TRBV25-1 combines with J gene TRBJ2-5; the D gene is possibly TRBD2 (5 bases). Sequenced here: CD4+ T cells from PBMCs cultured without peptide, sampled after COVID-19 vaccination. Here the CDR3 reads CASSEGLSRETQYF. In nucleotides, the CDR3 is TGTGCCAGCAGTGAAGGACTCTCCCGAGAGACCCAGTACTTC.